Presented here are 5 T cell receptor beta chains from one specimen sequenced in a study of Graves' ophthalmopathy and Graves' hyperthyroidism. RNA transcripts were the source from which TCR beta CDR3 regions were amplified. HTBI primers were employed in first-round RT-PCR, then a second-round multiplex PCR followed. MiXCR was run by TCRdb on the multiplex PCR reads, yielding one entry per CDR3 protein. The sample shows 500,000 to 800,000 distinct CDR3 sequences, 35% to 50% of them seen only once. The sample was peripheral blood. The receptors come from an adult man with Graves' ophthalmopathy.

The rearrangement joins TRBV11-3 to TRBJ1-4; TRBD1 matches at 7 bases. The J segment lost 5 bases and the V segment lost 8 bases, leaving 14 bases of the junction unmatched. The CDR3 has 16 amino acids. Germline assignment: CDR1 SGHNT and CDR2 YENEEA. The CDR3 here is CASSPIEDRKNEKLFF. CDR3 bases: TGTGCCAGCTCACCCATAGAGGACAGGAAAAATGAAAAACTGTTTTTT.

The CDR3 protein is CASSQDRTPRGYTF. The CDR3 DNA sequence: TGCGCCAGCAGCCAAGACCGGACTCCTCGAGGCTACACCTTC. This sequence joins TRBV4-1 and TRBJ1-2; D uncertain. The germline V gene encodes CDR1 MGHRA and CDR2 YSYEKL. V was cut by 0 bases and J by 8 bases, with 13 bases left in between. CDR3 length: 14 residues.

This clonotype was seen a few times. J is TRBJ2-5 and V is TRBV7-9, with D unresolved. The V end lost 5 bases, the J end lost 1 base, and 14 bases lay between the germline ends. Germline values: CDR1 SEHNR, CDR2 FQNEAQ (reference sequence). The CDR3 consists of 15 residues. The CDR3 reads CASSREKGPQETQYF. The CDR3 DNA sequence: TGTGCCAGCAGCCGAGAGAAGGGCCCCCAAGAGACCCAGTACTTC. The variable domain in full, with the rest retrieved from reference TRBV7-9 and TRBJ2-5, is DTGVSQNPRHKITKRGQNVTFRCDPISEHNRLYWYRQTLGQGPEFLTYFQNEAQLEKSRLLSDRFSAERPKGSFSTLEIQRTEQGDSAMYLCASSREKGPQETQYFGPGTRLLVL.

As to this clonotype: The CDR3 ends on some other residue instead of the conserved phenylalanine or tryptophan, so this is likely a read error. Because the CDR3's place on the DNA is in doubt, the DNA is left out and the CDR3 is given as listed by TCRdb. This sequence joins TRBV5-1 and TRBJ2-5; TRBD1 is the table's D call and was not checked against the DNA. The CDR3 sequence runs 13 residues, both termini included. Germline CDR1 reads SGHRS; CDR2 reads YFSETQ. The CDR3 reads CASSSGGAATLNT.

The chain is built from TRBV7-6 and TRBJ2-7; perhaps TRBD1 as D (6 bases). V was pared by 5 bases and J by 6 bases, with 11 bases between. Germline assignment: CDR1 SGHVS and CDR2 FNYEAQ. The CDR3 contains 12 residues. The CDR3 coding sequence is TGTGCCAGCAGCCCAGGGGCGCGCGAGCAGTACTTC. This encodes CASSPGAREQYF. Filled out from reference TRBV7-6 and TRBJ2-7, the complete variable domain reads GAGVSQSPRYKVTKRGQDVALRCDPISGHVSLYWYRQALGQGPEFLTYFNYEAQQDKSGLPNDRFSAERPEGSISTLTIQRTEQRDSAMYRCASSPGAREQYFGPGTRLTVT.